The 8 T cell receptor beta chains below come from one sample, sequenced in a study of cytomegalovirus exposure and HLA in healthy donors. It was with 60 Vbeta and 13 Jbeta primers that the PCR ran. Sequenced by immunoSEQ multiplex PCR; TCRdb stores in-frame clones only, minus some. The repertoire holds some 150,000 clones, roughly four fifths seen once, with about 3.8% in the top ten. The sample taken for sequencing was PBMCs. The receptors shown here come from a man in his forties in good health and CMV-seropositive.

As for this clone: One end of the junction does not line up with germline, which may come from a read error. V is TRBV7-9 and J is TRBJ1-2; 9 positions agree with TRBD1. The CDR3 is 13 residues long. CDR1 and CDR2 from the germline V gene are SEHNR and FQNEAQ (reference sequence). CDR3 in amino acids: CSSSLRQGGFYTF. The CDR3 bases are TGTTCCAGCAGCTTGAGACAGGGGGGCTTCTACACCTTC.

The rearrangement links TRBV7-2 to TRBJ2-1; tentatively, D is TRBD2 (7 bases). The CDR3 contains 18 residues. CDR1 and CDR2 (germline): SGHTA, FQGNSA. Trimming removed 0 bases from V and 1 base from J, with 16 bases in between. CDR3 loop: CASSLAGGPSVSYNEQFF. The DNA for the CDR3 is TGTGCCAGCAGCTTAGCGGGGGGGCCGTCCGTATCCTACAATGAGCAGTTCTTC. Using reference TRBV7-2 and TRBJ2-1 for the parts outside the CDR3, the full variable domain is GAGVSQSPSNKVTEKGKDVELRCDPISGHTALYWYRQSLGQGLEFLIYFQGNSAPDKSGLPSDRFSAERTGGSVSTLTIQRTQQEDSAVYLCASSLAGGPSVSYNEQFFGPGTRLTVL.

J is TRBJ1-2 and V is TRBV5-1; 10 nucleotides align to TRBD1. Trimming removed 0 bases from V and 4 bases from J; junction bases left unmatched: 6. The germline V gene has CDR1 SGHRS and CDR2 YFSETQ. This CDR3 has 16 residues. The DNA of the CDR3 is TGCGCCAGCAGCTTGGCGGCGGGACAGGGGCTCTATGGCTACACCTTC. It codes for CASSLAAGQGLYGYTF.

The genes are TRBV13 and TRBJ1-5; D is possibly TRBD1 (5 bases). CDR1 and CDR2 (germline): PRHDT, FYEKMQ (reference sequence). The CDR3 runs to 14 residues. V gave up 5 bases and J gave up 1 base, with 9 bases separating them. The CDR3 bases are TGTGCCAGCAGCCCCCGGGGGAGCAATCAGCCCCAGCATTTT. Its translation: CASSPRGSNQPQHF.

The J gene is TRBJ2-1, the V gene TRBV4-1; TRBD2 matches 10 bases. CDR3 length: 20 residues. The J segment lost 2 bases and the V segment lost 4 bases, leaving 17 bases of the junction unmatched. CDR1 is MGHRA, CDR2 YSYEKL, per germline. This CDR3 reads CASSRERRLAGDPPYNEQFF. In nucleotides, the CDR3 is TGCGCCAGCAGCCGAGAACGTCGGCTAGCGGGAGACCCTCCCTACAATGAGCAGTTCTTC.

This chain connects TRBV4-1 to TRBJ2-1; 9 positions agree with TRBD2. This CDR3 comprises 17 residues. Germline V gives CDR1 MGHRA, CDR2 YSYEKL. V gave up 5 bases and J gave up 2 bases; unmatched junction bases: 10. CDR3 loop: CASSVMAGGAPYNEQFF. In DNA form, the CDR3 reads TGCGCCAGCAGCGTTATGGCGGGGGGGGCTCCCTACAATGAGCAGTTCTTC.

V and J are TRBV7-8 and TRBJ1-2; D is ambiguous. The CDR3 runs 16 residues. CDR1 is SGHVS, CDR2 FQNEAQ, per germline. V lost 4 bases, J lost 0 bases, and 15 bases lay in between. CDR3 region: CASSSSGPPSNYGYTF. The CDR3 DNA follows: TGTGCCAGCAGCTCTAGCGGCCCACCGTCTAACTATGGCTACACCTTC. Variable domain in full (rest from reference TRBV7-8 and TRBJ1-2): GAGVSQSPRYKVAKRGQDVALRCDPISGHVSLFWYQQALGQGPEFLTYFQNEAQLDKSGLPSDRFFAERPEGSVSTLKIQRTQQEDSAVYLCASSSSGPPSNYGYTFGSGTRLTVV.

The V gene is TRBV4-1, the J gene TRBJ2-7; D is uncertain. V lost 1 base, J lost 2 bases, and 6 bases lay in between. The CDR3 runs 13 residues. Germline CDR1 and CDR2: MGHRA and YSYEKL. In nucleotides, the CDR3 is TGCGCCAGCAGCCAAGCCTCGGCCTACGAGCAGTACTTC. Its protein is CASSQASAYEQYF.